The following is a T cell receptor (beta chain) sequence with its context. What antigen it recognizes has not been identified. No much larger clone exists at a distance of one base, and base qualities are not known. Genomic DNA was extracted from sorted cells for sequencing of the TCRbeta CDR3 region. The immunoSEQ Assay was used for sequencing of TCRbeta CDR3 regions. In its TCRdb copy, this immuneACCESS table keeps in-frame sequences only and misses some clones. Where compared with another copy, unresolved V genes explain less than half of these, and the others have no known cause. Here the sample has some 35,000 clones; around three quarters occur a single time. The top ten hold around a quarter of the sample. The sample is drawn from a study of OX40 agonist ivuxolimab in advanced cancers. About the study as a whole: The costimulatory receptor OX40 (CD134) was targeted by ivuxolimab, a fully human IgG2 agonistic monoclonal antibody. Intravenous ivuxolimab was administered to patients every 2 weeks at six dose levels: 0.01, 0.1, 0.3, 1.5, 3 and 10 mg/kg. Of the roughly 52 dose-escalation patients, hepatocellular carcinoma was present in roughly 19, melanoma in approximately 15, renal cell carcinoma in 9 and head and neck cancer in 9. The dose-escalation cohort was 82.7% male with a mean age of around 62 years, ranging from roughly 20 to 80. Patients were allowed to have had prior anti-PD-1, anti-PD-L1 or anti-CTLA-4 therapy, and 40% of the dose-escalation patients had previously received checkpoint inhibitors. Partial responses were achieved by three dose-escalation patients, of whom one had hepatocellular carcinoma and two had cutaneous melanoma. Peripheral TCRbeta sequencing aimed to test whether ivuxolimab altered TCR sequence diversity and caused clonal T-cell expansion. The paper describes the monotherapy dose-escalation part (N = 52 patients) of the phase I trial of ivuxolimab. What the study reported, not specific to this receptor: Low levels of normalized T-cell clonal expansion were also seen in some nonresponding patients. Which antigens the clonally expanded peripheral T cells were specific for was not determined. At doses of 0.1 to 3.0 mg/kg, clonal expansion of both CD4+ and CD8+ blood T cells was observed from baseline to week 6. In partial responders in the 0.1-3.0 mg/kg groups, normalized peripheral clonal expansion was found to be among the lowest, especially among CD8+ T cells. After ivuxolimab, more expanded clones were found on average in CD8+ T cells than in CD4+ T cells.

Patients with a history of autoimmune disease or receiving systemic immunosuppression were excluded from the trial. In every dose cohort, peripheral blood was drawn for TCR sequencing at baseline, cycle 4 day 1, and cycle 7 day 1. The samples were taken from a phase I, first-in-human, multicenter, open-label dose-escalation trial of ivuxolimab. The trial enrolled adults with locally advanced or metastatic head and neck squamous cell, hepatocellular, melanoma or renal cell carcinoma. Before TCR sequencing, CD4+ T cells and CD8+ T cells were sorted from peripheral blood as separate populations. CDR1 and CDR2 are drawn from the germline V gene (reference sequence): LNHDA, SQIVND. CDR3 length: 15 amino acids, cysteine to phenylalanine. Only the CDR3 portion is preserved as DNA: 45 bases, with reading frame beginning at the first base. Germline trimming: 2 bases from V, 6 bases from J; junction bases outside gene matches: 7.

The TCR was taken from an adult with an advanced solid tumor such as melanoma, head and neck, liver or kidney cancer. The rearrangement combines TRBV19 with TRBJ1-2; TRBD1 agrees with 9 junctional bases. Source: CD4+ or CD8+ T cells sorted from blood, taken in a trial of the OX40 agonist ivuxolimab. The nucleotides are TGTGCCAGTAGTATACCGGGACAGGGATATGATGGCTACACCTTC. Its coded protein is CASSIPGQGYDGYTF. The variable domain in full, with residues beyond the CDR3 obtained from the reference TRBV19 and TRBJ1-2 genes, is DGGITQSPKYLFRKEGQNVTLSCEQNLNHDAMYWYRQDPGQGLRLIYYSQIVNDFQKGDIAEGYSVSREKKESFPLTVTSAQKNPTAFYLCASSIPGQGYDGYTFGSGTRLTVV.